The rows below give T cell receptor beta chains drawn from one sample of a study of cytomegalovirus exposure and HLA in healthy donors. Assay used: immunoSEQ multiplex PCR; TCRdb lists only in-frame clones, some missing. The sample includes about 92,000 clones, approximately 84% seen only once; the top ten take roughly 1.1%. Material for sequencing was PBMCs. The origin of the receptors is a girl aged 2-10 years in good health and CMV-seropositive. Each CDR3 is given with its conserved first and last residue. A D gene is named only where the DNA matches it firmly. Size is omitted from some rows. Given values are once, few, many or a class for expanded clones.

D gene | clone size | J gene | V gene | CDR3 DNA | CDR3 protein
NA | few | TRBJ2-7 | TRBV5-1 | TGCGCCAGCAGCTTGGTCGGTGAGCAGTACTTC | CASSLVGEQYF
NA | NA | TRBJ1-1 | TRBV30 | TGTGCCTGGACTAAGCTTCCTATCTCAAACACTGAAGCTTTCTTT | CAWTKLPISNTEAFF
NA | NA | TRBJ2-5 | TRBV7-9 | TGTGCCAGCAGCTTAAGCGGGTTTCGGGAGACCCAGTACTTC | CASSLSGFRETQYF
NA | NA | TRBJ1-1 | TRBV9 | TGTGCCAGCAGCAACCGCTCAGGGAACACTGAAGCTTTCTTT | CASSNRSGNTEAFF
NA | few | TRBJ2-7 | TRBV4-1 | TGCGCCAGCAGCCAACTAGACTACGAGCAGTACTTC | CASSQLDYEQYF
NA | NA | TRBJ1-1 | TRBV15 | TGTGCCACCAGAGTCGGGGTTGACACTGAAGCTTTCTTT | CATRVGVDTEAFF
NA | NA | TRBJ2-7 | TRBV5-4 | TGTGCCAGCAGCTCAAAAACAGGCTACGAGCAGTACTTC | CASSSKTGYEQYF
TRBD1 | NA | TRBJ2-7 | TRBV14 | TGTGCCAGCAGCCGGACAGGGCGCGAGCAGTACTTC | CASSRTGREQYF
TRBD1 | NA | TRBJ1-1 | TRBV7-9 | TGTGCCAGCAGCCCAGGGACAGGGGAAGCTTTCTTT | CASSPGTGEAFF
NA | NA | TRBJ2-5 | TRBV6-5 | TGTGCCAGCGGTAGGGCGGGAAACCAAGGGACCCAGTACTTC | CASGRAGNQGTQYF
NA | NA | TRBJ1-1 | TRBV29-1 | TGCAGCGCCCGGACAGAGATGGGAGCTTTCTTT | CSARTEMGAFF
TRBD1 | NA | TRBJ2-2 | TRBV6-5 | TGTGCCAGCAGTTATGTTCGGACAGGGGGATTCGGGGAGCTGTTTTTT | CASSYVRTGGFGELFF
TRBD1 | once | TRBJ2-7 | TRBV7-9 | TGTGCCAGCAGCACCCGACAGGGGAGCTCCTACGAGCAGTACTTC | CASSTRQGSSYEQYF
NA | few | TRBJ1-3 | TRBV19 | TGTGCCATGCAAGGACAGACGAATTTT | CAMQGQTNF
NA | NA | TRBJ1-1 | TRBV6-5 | TGTGCCAGCAGTTACCCAGGGCAGGGGGCTTTCTTT | CASSYPGQGAFF
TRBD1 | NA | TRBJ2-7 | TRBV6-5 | TGTGCCAGCAGTTACTCGGGACAGGGAACCTACGAGCAGTACTTC | CASSYSGQGTYEQYF
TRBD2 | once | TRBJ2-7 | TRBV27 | TGTGCCAGCAGTCCGACATCTAGCGGGGGACCCTACGAGCAGTACTTC | CASSPTSSGGPYEQYF
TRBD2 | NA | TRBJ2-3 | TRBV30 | TGTGCCATCAGGACTAGCAGAGATACGCAGTATTTT | CAIRTSRDTQYF
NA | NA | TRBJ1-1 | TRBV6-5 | TGTGCCAGCACCCAGAACACTGAAGCTTTCTTT | CASTQNTEAFF
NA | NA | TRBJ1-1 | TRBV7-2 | TGTGCCAGCAGCTTAGGGGTGAGGGCGAACACTGAAGCTTTCTTT | CASSLGVRANTEAFF
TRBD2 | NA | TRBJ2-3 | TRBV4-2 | TGTGCCAGCAGCCAAGATCTAGCGGGAGCCACAGATACGCAGTATTTT | CASSQDLAGATDTQYF
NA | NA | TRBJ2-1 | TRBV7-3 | TGTGCCAGCAGCCCAGAACGCTACAATGAGCAGTTCTTC | CASSPERYNEQFF
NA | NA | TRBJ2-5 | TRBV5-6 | TGTGCCAGCAGCTTGTATGCGCGGGGAGATCAAGAGACCCAGTACTTC | CASSLYARGDQETQYF
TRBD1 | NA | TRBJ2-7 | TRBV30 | TGTGCCTGGAGTCCCCGGGACAGGGGGTCCCACGAGCAGTACTTC | CAWSPRDRGSHEQYF
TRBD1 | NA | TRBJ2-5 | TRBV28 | TGTGCCAGCAGTCCCACAGGGGCTGGTGAGACCCAGTACTTC | CASSPTGAGETQYF
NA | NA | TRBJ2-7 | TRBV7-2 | TGTGCCAGCAGCTCGGGACTTCCCTACGAGCAGTACTTC | CASSSGLPYEQYF
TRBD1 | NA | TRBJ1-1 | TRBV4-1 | TGCGCCAGCAGCCAACAACAGGGGGCGTTGACTGAAGCTTTCTTT | CASSQQQGALTEAFF
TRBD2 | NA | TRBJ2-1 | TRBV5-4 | TGTGCCAGCAGCCCTTTAGCGGGAGGGCCGGGGAATGAGCAGTTCTTC | CASSPLAGGPGNEQFF
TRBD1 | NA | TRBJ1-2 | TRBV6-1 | TGTGCCAGCAGTGGACTGACAGGGAAGGATGGCTACACCTTC | CASSGLTGKDGYTF
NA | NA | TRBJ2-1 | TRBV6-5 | TGTGCCAGCAGCCAACGCGGAAGCTCCTACAATGAGCAGTTCTTC | CASSQRGSSYNEQFF
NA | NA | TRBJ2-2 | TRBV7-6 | TGTGCCAGCAGCTTAAACTCCCGGGGGGCTACCGGGGAGCTGTTTTTT | CASSLNSRGATGELFF
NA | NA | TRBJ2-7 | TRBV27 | TGTGCCAGCAGTTTATCGTACCCTTCGGCGGGATTAGGAATCCGGGACGAGCAGTACTTC | CASSLSYPSAGLGIRDEQYF
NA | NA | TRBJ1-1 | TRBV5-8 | TGTGCCAGCAGCCAGGGTTTTATTGACACTGAAGCTTTCTTT | CASSQGFIDTEAFF
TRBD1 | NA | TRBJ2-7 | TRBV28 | TGTGCCAGCACCCTAGCAGGGACAGGGACCTACGAGCAGTACTTC | CASTLAGTGTYEQYF
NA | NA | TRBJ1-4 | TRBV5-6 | TGTGCCAGACTCCTGGGGCCTAATGAAAAACTGTTTTTT | CARLLGPNEKLFF
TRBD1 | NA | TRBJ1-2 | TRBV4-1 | TGCGCCAGCATGGGCAGGGGGAATAACTATGGCTACACCTTC | CASMGRGNNYGYTF
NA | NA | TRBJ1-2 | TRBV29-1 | TGCAGCGTAGACATGTCGAACTATGGCTACACCTTC | CSVDMSNYGYTF
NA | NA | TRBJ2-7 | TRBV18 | TGTGCCAGCTCACCACCACTGGGGAGTTCGCCCTACGAGCAGTACTTC | CASSPPLGSSPYEQYF
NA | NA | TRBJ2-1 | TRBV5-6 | TGTGCCAGCAGCTCTGGGGAGAGGGGAGGTGTAAATGAGCAGTTCTTC | CASSSGERGGVNEQFF
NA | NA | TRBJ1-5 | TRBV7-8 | TGTGCCAGCAGCTTTGCAGCGGGACACGCAAATCAGCCCCAGCATTTT | CASSFAAGHANQPQHF
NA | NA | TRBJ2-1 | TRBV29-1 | TGCAGCGCGCTAATCTGGAATGAGCAGTTCTTC | CSALIWNEQFF
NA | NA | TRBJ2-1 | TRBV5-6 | TGTGCCAGCAGCGGAGGGGACAATGAGCAGTTCTTC | CASSGGDNEQFF
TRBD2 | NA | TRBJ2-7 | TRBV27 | TGTGCCAGCAGCCCGGGACTAGCGGGAGACGAGCAGTACTTC | CASSPGLAGDEQYF